A selection of T cell receptor beta chains follows, all from one sample in a study of CD8 T cells in ankylosing spondylitis. TCRdb reprocessed the 5' RACE reads with MiXCR, giving one entry per CDR3 protein. Seen here are some 52,000 distinct CDR3 sequences, about 7% observed once, and the top ten hold about 8.5%. The sequenced sample consisted of blood, either unsorted or a sorted T cell fraction (not recorded which). The receptors were sampled from a female donor with ankylosing spondylitis or in good health (not recorded which). The CDR3 runs from the conserved cysteine through the conserved F or W. Each record gives: V gene, D gene, clone size, J gene, CDR3 protein, CDR3 DNA. D genes are given only for firm matches. The size field is filled for only some rows; it gives once, few, many or a size class.

v_gene: TRBV5-6; d_gene: TRBD1; abundance: many; j_gene: TRBJ1-4; CDR3aa: CASRRGQVNEKLFF; CDR3nt: TGTGCCAGCAGACGAGGACAGGTTAATGAAAAACTGTTTTTT
v_gene: TRBV5-6; d_gene: TRBD1; abundance: many; j_gene: TRBJ1-1; CDR3aa: CASSGDRGVNTEAFF; CDR3nt: TGTGCCAGCAGCGGGGACAGGGGGGTGAACACTGAAGCTTTCTTT
v_gene: TRBV29-1; d_gene: .; abundance: many; j_gene: TRBJ2-2; CDR3aa: CSVENRDTGELFF; CDR3nt: TGCAGCGTTGAAAACAGGGACACCGGGGAGCTGTTTTTT
v_gene: TRBV6-5; d_gene: .; abundance: few; j_gene: TRBJ1-6; CDR3aa: CASSYSERVPPLHF; CDR3nt: TGTGCCAGCAGTTACTCGGAAAGGGTTCCACCCCTCCACTTT
v_gene: TRBV4-3; d_gene: .; abundance: few; j_gene: TRBJ1-1; CDR3aa: CASSQEEGKNTEAFF; CDR3nt: TGCGCCAGCAGCCAAGAGGAGGGGAAGAACACTGAAGCTTTCTTT
v_gene: TRBV6-6; d_gene: .; abundance: many; j_gene: TRBJ1-5; CDR3aa: CASSPGLWQPQHF; CDR3nt: TGTGCCAGCAGTCCGGGCTTATGGCAGCCCCAGCATTTT
v_gene: TRBV11-2; d_gene: TRBD1; abundance: many; j_gene: TRBJ1-2; CDR3aa: CASSPTFQGVGYTF; CDR3nt: TGTGCCAGCAGCCCCACGTTCCAGGGGGTCGGCTACACCTTC
v_gene: TRBV3-1; d_gene: .; abundance: .; j_gene: TRBJ2-3; CDR3aa: CANSQDSVHTQYF; CDR3nt: TGTGCCAACAGCCAAGATAGTGTACATACGCAGTATTTT
v_gene: TRBV12-3/TRBV12-4; d_gene: TRBD1; abundance: many; j_gene: TRBJ1-2; CDR3aa: CASREDRGYGYTF; CDR3nt: TGTGCCAGCAGAGAGGACAGGGGTTATGGCTACACCTTC
v_gene: TRBV2; d_gene: .; abundance: many; j_gene: TRBJ2-1; CDR3aa: CASSVRGTGNEQFF; CDR3nt: TGTGCCAGCAGTGTCCGGGGGACTGGGAATGAGCAGTTCTTC
v_gene: TRBV24-1; d_gene: .; abundance: many; j_gene: TRBJ1-5; CDR3aa: CAGRGAYSNQPQHF; CDR3nt: TGTGCCGGTAGAGGGGCTTATAGCAATCAGCCCCAGCATTTT
v_gene: TRBV12-3/TRBV12-4; d_gene: .; abundance: many; j_gene: TRBJ1-3; CDR3aa: CASSLDVRRNTIYF; CDR3nt: TGTGCCAGCAGTTTGGACGTCCGAAGAAACACCATATATTTT
v_gene: TRBV27; d_gene: .; abundance: many; j_gene: TRBJ2-3; CDR3aa: CASSLSPGEEGKADTQYF; CDR3nt: TGTGCCAGCAGTTTATCCCCCGGGGAGGAGGGGAAGGCAGATACGCAGTATTTT
v_gene: TRBV5-1; d_gene: .; abundance: many; j_gene: TRBJ1-4; CDR3aa: CASSLLSLGTEKLFF; CDR3nt: TGCGCCAGCAGCTTGTTAAGTCTAGGGACTGAAAAACTGTTTTTT
v_gene: TRBV20-1; d_gene: .; abundance: many; j_gene: TRBJ2-5; CDR3aa: CSASVGVETQYF; CDR3nt: TGCAGTGCTAGCGTGGGCGTGGAGACCCAGTACTTC
v_gene: TRBV10-2; d_gene: .; abundance: many; j_gene: TRBJ1-1; CDR3aa: CASRNYRDTEAFF; CDR3nt: TGCGCCAGCAGGAATTACAGGGACACTGAAGCTTTCTTT
v_gene: TRBV9; d_gene: .; abundance: many; j_gene: TRBJ1-4; CDR3aa: CASSVGGREIEKLFF; CDR3nt: TGTGCCAGCAGCGTAGGCGGCAGGGAGATAGAAAAACTGTTTTTT
v_gene: TRBV27; d_gene: .; abundance: many; j_gene: TRBJ2-2; CDR3aa: CASRQARLNTGELFF; CDR3nt: TGTGCCAGCAGGCAAGCCAGACTGAACACCGGGGAGCTGTTTTTT
v_gene: TRBV29-1; d_gene: .; abundance: many; j_gene: TRBJ1-4; CDR3aa: CSVVGPATNEKLFF; CDR3nt: TGCAGCGTGGTGGGACCGGCAACTAATGAAAAACTGTTTTTT
v_gene: TRBV27; d_gene: .; abundance: many; j_gene: TRBJ1-2; CDR3aa: CASSSFPPTGYYGYTF; CDR3nt: TGTGCCAGCAGTTCATTCCCCCCGACAGGCTACTATGGCTACACCTTC
v_gene: TRBV27; d_gene: .; abundance: .; j_gene: TRBJ1-1; CDR3aa: CASSSQQGLINTEAFF; CDR3nt: TGTGCCAGCAGTTCACAGCAGGGTCTGATTAACACTGAAGCTTTCTTT
v_gene: TRBV5-1; d_gene: .; abundance: many; j_gene: TRBJ2-5; CDR3aa: CASSLSSHQETQYF; CDR3nt: TGCGCCAGCAGCTTGAGTTCTCACCAAGAGACCCAGTACTTC
v_gene: TRBV9; d_gene: .; abundance: .; j_gene: TRBJ2-3; CDR3aa: CASSDDYSDTQYF; CDR3nt: TGTGCCAGCAGTGACGACTACTCAGATACGCAGTATTTT
v_gene: TRBV5-1; d_gene: .; abundance: many; j_gene: TRBJ1-1; CDR3aa: CASSSATKNTEAFF; CDR3nt: TGCGCCAGCAGCTCGGCTACAAAGAACACTGAAGCTTTCTTT
v_gene: TRBV6-5; d_gene: .; abundance: many; j_gene: TRBJ2-1; CDR3aa: CASRNRVEFF; CDR3nt: TGTGCCAGCAGAAACAGGGTTGAGTTCTTC
v_gene: TRBV5-1; d_gene: .; abundance: many; j_gene: TRBJ2-2; CDR3aa: CASSSSRSLSDAGELFF; CDR3nt: TGCGCCAGCAGCTCGTCCAGGTCACTAAGTGATGCCGGGGAGCTGTTTTTT
v_gene: TRBV29-1; d_gene: .; abundance: .; j_gene: TRBJ2-7; CDR3aa: CSVAPRQPYEQYF; CDR3nt: TGCAGCGTCGCCCCAAGGCAGCCCTACGAGCAGTACTTC
v_gene: TRBV6-5; d_gene: .; abundance: .; j_gene: TRBJ1-1; CDR3aa: CASSYVRGGTEAFF; CDR3nt: TGTGCCAGCAGTTATGTCAGAGGAGGCACTGAAGCTTTCTTT
v_gene: TRBV5-1; d_gene: .; abundance: many; j_gene: TRBJ2-7; CDR3aa: CASSSDPPDVCWWQYF; CDR3nt: TGCGCCAGCAGCTCGGACCCTCCGGACGTTTGTTGGTGGCAGTACTTC
v_gene: TRBV29-1; d_gene: .; abundance: .; j_gene: TRBJ2-1; CDR3aa: CSVESGAGYNEQFF; CDR3nt: TGCAGCGTTGAGTCGGGGGCTGGTTACAATGAGCAGTTCTTC
v_gene: TRBV12-3/TRBV12-4; d_gene: .; abundance: many; j_gene: TRBJ2-1; CDR3aa: CASSPLGGHNEQFF; CDR3nt: TGTGCCAGCAGCCCGCTAGGGGGTCACAATGAGCAGTTCTTC
v_gene: TRBV5-5; d_gene: .; abundance: many; j_gene: TRBJ1-1; CDR3aa: CASRSLSGNTEAFF; CDR3nt: TGTGCCAGCCGATCTTTATCAGGTAACACTGAAGCTTTCTTT